The source of this T cell receptor (beta chain) is a study of CD8 T cell repertoires and HIV-1 epitope variants. Study-level background: Controls were a CMV, EBV and flu pool, Ebola AY9, and no peptide.

Study-wide findings and caveats: This assay reports beta chains of antigen-expanded cells, not T cell function.

Clones were sequenced by immunoSEQ multiplex PCR, and TCRdb holds only the in-frame ones, with some missing. The repertoire holds over 5,000 clones, with around 68% as singletons. A word on this clone: Its antigen is undetermined.

V lost 3 bases and J 0 bases, leaving 9 bases between the germline ends. The CDR3 contains 14 residues. Germline loops: CDR1 MDHEN, CDR2 SYDVKM. The receptor was derived from a male donor with HIV. The rearrangement links TRBV28 to TRBJ2-7; D remains ambiguous. The sequenced material came from cultured CD8+ T cells derived from PBMCs. The CDR3 protein is CASSFDGLSYEQYF. CDR3 sequence (DNA): TGTGCCAGCAGTTTTGACGGGCTCTCCTACGAGCAGTACTTC.